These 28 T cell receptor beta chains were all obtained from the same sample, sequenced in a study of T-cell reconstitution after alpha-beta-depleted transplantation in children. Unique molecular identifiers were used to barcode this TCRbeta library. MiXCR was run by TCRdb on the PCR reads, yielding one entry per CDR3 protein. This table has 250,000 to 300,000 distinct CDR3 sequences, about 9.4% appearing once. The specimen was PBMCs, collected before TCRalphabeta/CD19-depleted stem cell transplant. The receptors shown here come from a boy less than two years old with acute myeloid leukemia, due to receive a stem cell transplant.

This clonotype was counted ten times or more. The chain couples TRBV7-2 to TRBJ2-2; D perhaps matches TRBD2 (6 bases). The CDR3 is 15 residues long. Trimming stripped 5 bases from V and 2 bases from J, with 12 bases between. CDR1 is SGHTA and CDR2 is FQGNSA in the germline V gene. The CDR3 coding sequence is TGTGCCAGCAGCCTGGGGGACTTTAACACCGGGGAGCTGTTTTTT. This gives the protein CASSLGDFNTGELFF.

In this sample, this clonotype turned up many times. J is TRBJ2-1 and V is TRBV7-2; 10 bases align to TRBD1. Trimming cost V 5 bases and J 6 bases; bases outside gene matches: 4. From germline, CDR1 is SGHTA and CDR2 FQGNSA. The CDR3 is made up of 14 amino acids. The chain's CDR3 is CASSRDRGLNEQFF. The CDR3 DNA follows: TGTGCCAGCAGCCGGGACAGGGGACTCAATGAGCAGTTCTTC.

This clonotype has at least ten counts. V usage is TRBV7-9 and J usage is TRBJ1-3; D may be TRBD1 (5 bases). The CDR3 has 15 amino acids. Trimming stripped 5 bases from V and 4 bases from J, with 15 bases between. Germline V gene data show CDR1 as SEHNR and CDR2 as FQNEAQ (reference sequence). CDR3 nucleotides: TGTGCCAGCAGCCCCCGAGGGGCATGGGGAAACACCATATATTTT. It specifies CASSPRGAWGNTIYF.

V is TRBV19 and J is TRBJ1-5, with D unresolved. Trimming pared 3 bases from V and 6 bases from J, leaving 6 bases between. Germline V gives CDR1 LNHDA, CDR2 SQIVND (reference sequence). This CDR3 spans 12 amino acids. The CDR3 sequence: CASSMVSQPQHF. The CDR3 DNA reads TGTGCCAGTAGTATGGTGAGTCAGCCCCAGCATTTT.

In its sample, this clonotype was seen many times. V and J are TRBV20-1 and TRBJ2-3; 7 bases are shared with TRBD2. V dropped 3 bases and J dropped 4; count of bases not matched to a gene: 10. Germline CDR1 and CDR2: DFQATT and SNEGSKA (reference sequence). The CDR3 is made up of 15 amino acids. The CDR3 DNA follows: TGCAGTGCTAGTTTGCGGCGGGAGAGTGCAGATACGCAGTATTTT. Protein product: CSASLRRESADTQYF.

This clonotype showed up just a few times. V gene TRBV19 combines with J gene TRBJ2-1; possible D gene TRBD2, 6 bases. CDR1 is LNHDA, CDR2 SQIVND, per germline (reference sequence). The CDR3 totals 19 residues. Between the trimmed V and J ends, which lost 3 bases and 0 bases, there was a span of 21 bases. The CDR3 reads CASSIFSPSGESSYNEQFF. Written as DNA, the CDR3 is TGTGCCAGTAGTATCTTTAGCCCCTCGGGGGAGAGCTCCTACAATGAGCAGTTCTTC.

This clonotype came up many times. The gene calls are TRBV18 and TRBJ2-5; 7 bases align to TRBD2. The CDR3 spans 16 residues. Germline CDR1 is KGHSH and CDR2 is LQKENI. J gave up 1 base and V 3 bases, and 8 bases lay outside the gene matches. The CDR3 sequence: CASSPRAGLFQETQYF. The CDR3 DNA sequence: TGTGCCAGCTCACCGCGAGCGGGATTGTTCCAAGAGACCCAGTACTTC.

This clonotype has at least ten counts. CDR3 DNA: TGCGCCAGCAGCTTTAGCGGGAGGGCCGACAATGAGCAGTTCTTC. Its protein product is CASSFSGRADNEQFF. This chain joins TRBV5-1 and TRBJ2-1; TRBD2 aligns across 11 bases. Germline-derived CDR1 and CDR2 are SGHRS and YFSETQ. This CDR3 comprises 15 residues. V shed 2 bases, J shed 5 bases, and the junction held 3 bases outside the gene matches.

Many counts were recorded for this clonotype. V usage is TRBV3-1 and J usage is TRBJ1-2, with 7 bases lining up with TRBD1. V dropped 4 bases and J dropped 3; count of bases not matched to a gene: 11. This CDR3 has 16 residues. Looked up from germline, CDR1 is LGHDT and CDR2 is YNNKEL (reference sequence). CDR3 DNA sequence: TGTGCCAGCAGCCCTATTACAGGGGCGGTCCACTATGGCTACACCTTC. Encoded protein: CASSPITGAVHYGYTF.

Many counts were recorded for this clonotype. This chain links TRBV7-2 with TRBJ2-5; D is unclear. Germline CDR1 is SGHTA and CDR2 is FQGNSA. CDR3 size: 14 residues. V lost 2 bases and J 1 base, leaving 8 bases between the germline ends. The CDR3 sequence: CASSLMASQETQYF. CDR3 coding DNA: TGTGCCAGCAGCTTAATGGCCAGCCAAGAGACCCAGTACTTC.

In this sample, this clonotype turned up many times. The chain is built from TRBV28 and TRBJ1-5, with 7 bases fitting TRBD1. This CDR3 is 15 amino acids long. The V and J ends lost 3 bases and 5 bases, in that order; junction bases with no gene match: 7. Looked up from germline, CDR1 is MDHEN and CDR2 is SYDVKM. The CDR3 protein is CASSLGQNLYQPQHF. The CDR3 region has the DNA TGTGCCAGCAGTTTGGGACAGAATCTTTATCAGCCCCAGCATTTT.

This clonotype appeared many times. CDR3 in DNA: TGTGCCATCAAAGAAACAGGGAATGGAAACACCATATATTTT. Protein sequence: CAIKETGNGNTIYF. The chain combines TRBV10-3 with TRBJ1-3; a weak D match, TRBD1 (6 bases). Germline V gene sequence: CDR1 ENHRY, CDR2 SYGVKD. The CDR3 length is 14 residues. Trimming stripped 7 bases from V and 3 bases from J, with 13 bases between.

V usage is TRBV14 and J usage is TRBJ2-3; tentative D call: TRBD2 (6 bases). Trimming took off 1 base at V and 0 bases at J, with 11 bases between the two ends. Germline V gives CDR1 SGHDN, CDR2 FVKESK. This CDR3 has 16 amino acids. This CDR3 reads CASSQAWTTSTDTQYF. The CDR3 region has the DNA TGTGCCAGCAGCCAAGCCTGGACTACTAGCACAGATACGCAGTATTTT.

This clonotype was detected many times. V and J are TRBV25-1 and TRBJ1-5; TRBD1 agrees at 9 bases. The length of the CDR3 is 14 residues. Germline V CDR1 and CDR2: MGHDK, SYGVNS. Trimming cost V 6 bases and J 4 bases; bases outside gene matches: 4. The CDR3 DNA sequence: TGTGCCAGCAGGGGGACAGGGAGTAATCAGCCCCAGCATTTT. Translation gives CASRGTGSNQPQHF.

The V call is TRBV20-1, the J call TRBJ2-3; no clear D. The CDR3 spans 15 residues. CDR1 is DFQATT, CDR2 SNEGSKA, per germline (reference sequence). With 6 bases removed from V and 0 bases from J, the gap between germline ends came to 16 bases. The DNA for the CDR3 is TGCAGTGCCCTAACTTTGGGCGTCAGCACAGATACGCAGTATTTT. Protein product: CSALTLGVSTDTQYF.

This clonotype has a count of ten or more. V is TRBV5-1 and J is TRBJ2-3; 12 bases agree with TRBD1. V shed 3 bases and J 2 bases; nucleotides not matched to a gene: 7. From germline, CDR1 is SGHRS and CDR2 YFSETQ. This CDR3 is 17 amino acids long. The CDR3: CASSWDRGQVFTDTQYF. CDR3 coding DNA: TGCGCCAGCAGCTGGGACAGGGGGCAAGTCTTCACAGATACGCAGTATTTT.

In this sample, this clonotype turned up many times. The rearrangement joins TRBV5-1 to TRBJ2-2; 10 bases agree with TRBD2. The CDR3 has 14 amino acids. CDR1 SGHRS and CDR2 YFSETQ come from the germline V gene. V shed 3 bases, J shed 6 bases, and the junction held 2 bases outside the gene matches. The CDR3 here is CASSWSGRAGELFF. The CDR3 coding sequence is TGCGCCAGCAGCTGGAGCGGGAGGGCCGGGGAGCTGTTTTTT.

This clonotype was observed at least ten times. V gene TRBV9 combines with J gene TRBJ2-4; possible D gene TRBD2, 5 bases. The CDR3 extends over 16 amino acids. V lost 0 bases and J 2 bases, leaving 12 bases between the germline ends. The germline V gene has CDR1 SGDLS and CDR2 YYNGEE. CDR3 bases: TGTGCCAGCAGCGTAGGAGGGCTCGAAACCAAAAACATTCAGTACTTC. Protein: CASSVGGLETKNIQYF.

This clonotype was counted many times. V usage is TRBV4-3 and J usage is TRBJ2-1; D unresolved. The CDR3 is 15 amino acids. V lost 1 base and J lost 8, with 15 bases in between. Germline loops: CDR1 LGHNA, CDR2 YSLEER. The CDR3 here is CASSQGLILGYEQFF. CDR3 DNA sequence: TGCGCCAGCAGCCAAGGGCTCATTTTAGGTTATGAGCAGTTCTTC.

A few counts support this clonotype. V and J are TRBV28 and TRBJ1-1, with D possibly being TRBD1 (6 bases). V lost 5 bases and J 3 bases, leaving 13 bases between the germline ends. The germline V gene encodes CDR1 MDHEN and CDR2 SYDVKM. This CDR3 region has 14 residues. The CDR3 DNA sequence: TGTGCCAGCAGTCACAGGGAATTGGACACTGAAGCTTTCTTT. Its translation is CASSHRELDTEAFF.

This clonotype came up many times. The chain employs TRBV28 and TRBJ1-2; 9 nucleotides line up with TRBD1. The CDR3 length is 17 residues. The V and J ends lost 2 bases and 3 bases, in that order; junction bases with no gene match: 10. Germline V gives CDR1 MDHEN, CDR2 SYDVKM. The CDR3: CASSLNPTGGPDYGYTF. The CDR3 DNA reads TGTGCCAGCAGTTTAAACCCTACAGGGGGCCCAGACTATGGCTACACCTTC.

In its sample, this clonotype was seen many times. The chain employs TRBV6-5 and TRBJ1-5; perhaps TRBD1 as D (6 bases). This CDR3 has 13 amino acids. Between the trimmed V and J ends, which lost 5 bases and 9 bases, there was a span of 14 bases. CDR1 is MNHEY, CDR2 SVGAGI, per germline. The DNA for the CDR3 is TGTGCCAGCAGTCTCAGGGGAAAAGGGCCCCAGCATTTT. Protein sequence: CASSLRGKGPQHF.

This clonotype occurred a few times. CDR3 nucleotide sequence: TGCGCCAGCAGCGCCGCACTAGCGGGAGTTTTTTCCTACGAGCAGTACTTC. Protein sequence: CASSAALAGVFSYEQYF. V is TRBV5-1 and J is TRBJ2-7, with 11 positions matching TRBD2. Germline V gives CDR1 SGHRS, CDR2 YFSETQ. The junction had 10 bases not matched to a gene; V was cut back by 4 bases and J by 1 base. The CDR3 spans 17 residues.

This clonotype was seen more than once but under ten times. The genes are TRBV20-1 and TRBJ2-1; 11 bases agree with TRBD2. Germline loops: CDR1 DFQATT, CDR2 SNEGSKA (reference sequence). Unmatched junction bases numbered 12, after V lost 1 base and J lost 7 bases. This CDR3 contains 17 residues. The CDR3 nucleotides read TGCAGTGCTAGAGCCCTCCCAGCTAGCGGGAGGCCGAATGAGCAGTTCTTC. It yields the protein CSARALPASGRPNEQFF.

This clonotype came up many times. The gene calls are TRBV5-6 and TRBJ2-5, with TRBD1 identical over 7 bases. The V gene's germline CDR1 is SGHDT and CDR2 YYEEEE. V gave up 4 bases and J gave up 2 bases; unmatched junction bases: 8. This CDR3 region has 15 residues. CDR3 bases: TGTGCCAGCAGCCCCCCCAGGGACAGACAAGAGACCCAGTACTTC. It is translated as CASSPPRDRQETQYF.

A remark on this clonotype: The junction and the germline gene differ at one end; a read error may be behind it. The CDR3 nucleotides are TGTGCCAGCTCACCCGGGACTAGCGTCGAAGCCACCTACAAGCAGTACTTC. Residues: CASSPGTSVEATYKQYF. This chain connects TRBV18 to TRBJ2-7; 10 bases are shared with TRBD2. In germline, CDR1 is KGHSH, CDR2 LQKENI. The CDR3 is 17 amino acids. Full variable domain (outside the CDR3, taken from reference TRBV18 and TRBJ2-7): NAGVMQNPRHLVRRRGQEARLRCSPMKGHSHVYWYRQLPEEGLKFMVYLQKENIIDESGMPKERFSAEFPKEGPSILRIQQVVRGDSAAYFCASSPGTSVEATYKQYFGPGTRLTVT.

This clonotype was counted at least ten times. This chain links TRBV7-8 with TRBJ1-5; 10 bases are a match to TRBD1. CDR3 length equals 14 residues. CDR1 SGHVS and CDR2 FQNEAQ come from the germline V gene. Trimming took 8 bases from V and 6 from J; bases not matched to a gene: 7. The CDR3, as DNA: TGTGCCAGCGCCGGGGACAGGGGTCCTCAGCCCCAGCATTTT. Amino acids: CASAGDRGPQPQHF.

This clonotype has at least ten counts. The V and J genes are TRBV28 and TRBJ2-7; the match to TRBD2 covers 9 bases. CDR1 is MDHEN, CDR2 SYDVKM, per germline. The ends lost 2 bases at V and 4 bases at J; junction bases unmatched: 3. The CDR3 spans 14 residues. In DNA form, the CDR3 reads TGTGCCAGCAGTTTAGTGGGACTAGCTTACGAGCAGTACTTC. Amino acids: CASSLVGLAYEQYF.